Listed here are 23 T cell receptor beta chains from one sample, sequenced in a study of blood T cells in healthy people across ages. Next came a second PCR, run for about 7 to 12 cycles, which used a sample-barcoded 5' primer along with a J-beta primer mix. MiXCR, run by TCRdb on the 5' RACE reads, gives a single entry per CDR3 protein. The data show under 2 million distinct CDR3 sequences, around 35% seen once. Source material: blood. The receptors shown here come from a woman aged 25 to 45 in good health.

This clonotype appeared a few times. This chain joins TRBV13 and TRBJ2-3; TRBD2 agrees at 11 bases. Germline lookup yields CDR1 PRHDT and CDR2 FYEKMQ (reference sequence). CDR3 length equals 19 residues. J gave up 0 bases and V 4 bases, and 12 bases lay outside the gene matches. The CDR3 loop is CASSSRLAGRVTSTDTQYF. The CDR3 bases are TGTGCCAGCAGCTCCCGACTAGCGGGGAGAGTTACTAGCACAGATACGCAGTATTTT.

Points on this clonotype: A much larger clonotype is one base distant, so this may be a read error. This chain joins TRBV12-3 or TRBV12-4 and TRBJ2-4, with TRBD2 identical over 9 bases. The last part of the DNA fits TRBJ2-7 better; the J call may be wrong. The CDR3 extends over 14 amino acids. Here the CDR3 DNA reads TGTGTCAGCAGTTTAAGGCTAGCGGGATACGAGCAGTACTTC. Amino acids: CVSSLRLAGYEQYF.

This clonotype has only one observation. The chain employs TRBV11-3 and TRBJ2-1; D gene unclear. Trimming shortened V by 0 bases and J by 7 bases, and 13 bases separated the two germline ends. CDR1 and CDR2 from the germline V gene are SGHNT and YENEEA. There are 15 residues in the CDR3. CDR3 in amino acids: CASSLESLSMNEQFF. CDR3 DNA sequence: TGTGCCAGCAGCTTAGAGTCCCTTTCTATGAATGAGCAGTTCTTC.

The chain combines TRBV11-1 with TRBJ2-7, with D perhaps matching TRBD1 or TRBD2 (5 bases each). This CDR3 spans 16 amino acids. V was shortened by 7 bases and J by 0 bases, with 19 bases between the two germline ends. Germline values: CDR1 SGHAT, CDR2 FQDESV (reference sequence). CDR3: CASNLDIRDASYEQYF. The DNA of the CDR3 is TGTGCCAGCAACTTGGATATCAGGGACGCCTCCTACGAGCAGTACTTC.

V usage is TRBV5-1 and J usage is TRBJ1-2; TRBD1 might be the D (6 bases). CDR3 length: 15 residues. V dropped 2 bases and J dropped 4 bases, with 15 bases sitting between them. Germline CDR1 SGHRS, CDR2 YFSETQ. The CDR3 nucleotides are TGCGCCAGCAGCTTCGGGGGGGCGAACCTCTATGGCTACACCTTC. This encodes CASSFGGANLYGYTF. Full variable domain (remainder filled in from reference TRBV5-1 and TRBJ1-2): KAGVTQTPRYLIKTRGQQVTLSCSPISGHRSVSWYQQTPGQGLQFLFEYFSETQRNKGNFPGRFSGRQFSNSRSEMNVSTLELGDSALYLCASSFGGANLYGYTFGSGTRLTVV.

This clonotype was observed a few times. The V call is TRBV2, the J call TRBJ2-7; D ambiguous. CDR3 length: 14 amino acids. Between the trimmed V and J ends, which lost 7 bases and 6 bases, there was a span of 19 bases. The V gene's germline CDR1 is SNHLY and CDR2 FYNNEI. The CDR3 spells CASKWAGNVLEQYF. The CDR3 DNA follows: TGTGCCAGCAAGTGGGCTGGAAACGTTCTCGAGCAGTACTTC.

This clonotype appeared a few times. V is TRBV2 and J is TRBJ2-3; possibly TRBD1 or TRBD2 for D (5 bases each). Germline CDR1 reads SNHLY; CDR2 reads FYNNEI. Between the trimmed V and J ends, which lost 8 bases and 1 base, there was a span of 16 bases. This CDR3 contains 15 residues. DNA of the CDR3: TGTGCCAGCTCGGACCCGGGACGACGCACAGATACGCAGTATTTT. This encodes CASSDPGRRTDTQYF.

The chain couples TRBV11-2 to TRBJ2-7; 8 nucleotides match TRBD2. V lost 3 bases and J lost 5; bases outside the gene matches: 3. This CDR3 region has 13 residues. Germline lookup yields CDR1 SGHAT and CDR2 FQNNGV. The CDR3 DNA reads TGTGCCAGCAGCTTGACTAGCGCAAACGAGCAGTACTTC. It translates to CASSLTSANEQYF. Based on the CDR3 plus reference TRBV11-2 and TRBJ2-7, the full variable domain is EAGVAQSPRYKIIEKRQSVAFWCNPISGHATLYWYQQILGQGPKLLIQFQNNGVVDDSQLPKDRFSAERLKGVDSTLKIQPAKLEDSAVYLCASSLTSANEQYFGPGTRLTVT.

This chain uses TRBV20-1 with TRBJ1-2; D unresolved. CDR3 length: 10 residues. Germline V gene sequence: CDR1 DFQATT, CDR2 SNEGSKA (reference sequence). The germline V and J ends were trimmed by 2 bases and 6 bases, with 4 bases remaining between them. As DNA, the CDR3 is TGCAGTGCTAGATTCAATGGCTACACCTTC. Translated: CSARFNGYTF.

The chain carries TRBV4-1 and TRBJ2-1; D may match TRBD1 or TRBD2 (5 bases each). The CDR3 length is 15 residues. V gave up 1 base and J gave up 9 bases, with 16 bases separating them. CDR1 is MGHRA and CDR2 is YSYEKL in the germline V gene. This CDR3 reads CASSQAPGRLGEQFF. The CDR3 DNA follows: TGCGCCAGCAGCCAAGCCCCGGGACGGCTCGGTGAGCAGTTCTTC.

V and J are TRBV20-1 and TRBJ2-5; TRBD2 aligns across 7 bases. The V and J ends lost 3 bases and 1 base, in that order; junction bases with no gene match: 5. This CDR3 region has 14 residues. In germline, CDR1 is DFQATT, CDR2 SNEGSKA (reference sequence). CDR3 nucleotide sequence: TGCAGTGCTAGTCCCGCGGGAGCCCAAGAGACCCAGTACTTC. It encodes CSASPAGAQETQYF.

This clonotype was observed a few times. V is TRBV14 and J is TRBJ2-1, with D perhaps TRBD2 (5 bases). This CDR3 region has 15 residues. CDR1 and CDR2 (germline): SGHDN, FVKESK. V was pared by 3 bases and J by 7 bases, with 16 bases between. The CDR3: CASSQSGFLGNEQFF. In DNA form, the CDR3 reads TGTGCCAGCAGCCAGAGCGGTTTTCTTGGGAATGAGCAGTTCTTC.

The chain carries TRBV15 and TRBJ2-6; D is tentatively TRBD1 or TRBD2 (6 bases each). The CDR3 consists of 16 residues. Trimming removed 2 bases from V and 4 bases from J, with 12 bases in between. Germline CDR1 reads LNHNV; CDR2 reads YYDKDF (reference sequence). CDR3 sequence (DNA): TGTGCCACCAGCAGACGGTGGGGGGCCGGGGCCAACGTCCTGACTTTC. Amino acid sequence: CATSRRWGAGANVLTF.

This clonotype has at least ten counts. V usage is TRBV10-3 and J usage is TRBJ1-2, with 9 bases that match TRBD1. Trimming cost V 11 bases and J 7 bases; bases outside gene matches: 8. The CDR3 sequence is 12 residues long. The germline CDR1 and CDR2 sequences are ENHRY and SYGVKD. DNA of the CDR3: TGTGCCGGAGGGGGACAGGGCTCTGGCTACACCTTC. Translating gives CAGGGQGSGYTF.

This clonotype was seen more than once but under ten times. The CDR3 here is CASLEEDQETQYF. For the CDR3, the DNA is TGCGCCAGCCTAGAGGAAGACCAAGAGACCCAGTACTTC. The chain combines TRBV10-1 with TRBJ2-5; D unresolved. The CDR3 runs 13 residues. V was cut by 8 bases and J by 0 bases, with 10 bases left in between. Germline V gene lookup returns CDR1 WNHNN and CDR2 SYGVQD (reference sequence).

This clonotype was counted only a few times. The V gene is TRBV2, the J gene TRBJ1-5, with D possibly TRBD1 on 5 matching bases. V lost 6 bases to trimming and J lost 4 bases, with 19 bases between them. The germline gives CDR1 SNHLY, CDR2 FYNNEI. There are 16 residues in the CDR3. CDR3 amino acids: CASSGRGLPSNQPQHF. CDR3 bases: TGTGCCAGCAGCGGGAGGGGTCTGCCCTCGAATCAGCCCCAGCATTTT.

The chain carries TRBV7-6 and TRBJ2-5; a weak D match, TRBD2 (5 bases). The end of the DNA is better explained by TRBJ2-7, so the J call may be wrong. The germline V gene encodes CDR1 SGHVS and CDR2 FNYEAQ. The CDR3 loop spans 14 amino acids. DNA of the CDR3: TGTGCCAGCAGCTTAGAGCCTAGCAGCGACGAGCAGTACTTC. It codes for CASSLEPSSDEQYF.

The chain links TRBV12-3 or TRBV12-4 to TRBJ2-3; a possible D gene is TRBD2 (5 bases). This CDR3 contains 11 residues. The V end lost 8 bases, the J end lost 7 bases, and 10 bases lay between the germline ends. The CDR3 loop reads CASGPGNTQYF. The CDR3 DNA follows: TGTGCCAGCGGACCGGGAAATACGCAGTATTTT.

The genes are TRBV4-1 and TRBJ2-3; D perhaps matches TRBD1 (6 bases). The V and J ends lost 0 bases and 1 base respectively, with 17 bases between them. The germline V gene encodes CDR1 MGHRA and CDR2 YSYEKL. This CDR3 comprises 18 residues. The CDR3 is CASSQDREQGSRTDTQYF. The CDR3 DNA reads TGCGCCAGCAGCCAAGATAGGGAGCAGGGGTCTCGCACAGATACGCAGTATTTT.

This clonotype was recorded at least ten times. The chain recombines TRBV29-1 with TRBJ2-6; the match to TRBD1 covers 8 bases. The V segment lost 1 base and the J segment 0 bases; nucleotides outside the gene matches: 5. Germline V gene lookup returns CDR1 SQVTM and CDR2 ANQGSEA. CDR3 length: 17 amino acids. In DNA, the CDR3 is TGCAGCGTTGAAGTGTGGGACAGGATCTCTGGGGCCAACGTCCTGACTTTC. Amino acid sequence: CSVEVWDRISGANVLTF.

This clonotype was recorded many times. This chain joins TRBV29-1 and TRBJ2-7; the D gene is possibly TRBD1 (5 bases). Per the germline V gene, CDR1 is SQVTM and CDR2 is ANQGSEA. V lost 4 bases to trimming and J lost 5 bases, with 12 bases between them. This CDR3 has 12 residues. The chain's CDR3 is CSVVAQADEQYF. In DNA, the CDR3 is TGCAGCGTTGTAGCACAGGCGGACGAGCAGTACTTC.

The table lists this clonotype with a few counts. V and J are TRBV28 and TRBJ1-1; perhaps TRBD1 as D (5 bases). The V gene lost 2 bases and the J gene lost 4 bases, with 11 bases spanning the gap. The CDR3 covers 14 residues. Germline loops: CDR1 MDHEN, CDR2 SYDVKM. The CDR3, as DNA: TGTGCCAGCAGTTTAGGGGCCCTGGGCACTGAAGCTTTCTTT. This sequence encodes CASSLGALGTEAFF.

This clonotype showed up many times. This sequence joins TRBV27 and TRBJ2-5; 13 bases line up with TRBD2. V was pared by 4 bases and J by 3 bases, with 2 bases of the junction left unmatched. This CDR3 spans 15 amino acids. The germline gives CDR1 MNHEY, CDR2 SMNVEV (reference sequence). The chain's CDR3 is CASSWGTSGKETQYF. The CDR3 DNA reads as TGTGCCAGCAGTTGGGGGACTAGCGGGAAAGAGACCCAGTACTTC.